The present T cell receptor (beta chain) was sequenced within a study of T cells after posttransplantation cyclophosphamide. General study findings and limits: Blood and skin or GI T cell repertoires showed limited TRB overlap.

The CDR3 loop spans 14 amino acids. With 3 bases clipped from V and 2 bases from J, the junction kept 4 bases outside the gene matches. In germline, CDR1 is SGHRS, CDR2 YFSETQ. Concerning this clone itself: What it binds is not known.

A marrow graft followed busulfan-fludarabine conditioning, with cyclophosphamide on days +3 and +4. Clones were sequenced by immunoSEQ multiplex PCR, and TCRdb holds only the in-frame ones, with some missing. The table has about 6,500 clones, more than 65% seen once; the top ten hold 20% to 25%. The specimen was PBMCs, collected around 1,400 days after allogeneic stem cell transplant with posttransplant cyclophosphamide. This TCR was recovered from a male patient between 25 and 39 years old who received an allogeneic stem cell transplant from a related donor, was CMV-positive, and had acute GVHD only. Some T cells may be transferred from the graft donor. The chain recombines TRBV5-1 with TRBJ2-7, with 8 bases fitting TRBD1. This chain's CDR3 is CASSYGQGTYEQYF. The DNA of the CDR3 is TGCGCCAGCAGCTATGGACAGGGAACCTACGAGCAGTACTTC.